This note documents a single TCR beta chain sequence. The data derive from a study of blood T cell repertoires in COVID-19. Across the study: The United States, Italy and Spain supplied acute and convalescent COVID-19 samples. T cells, B-cell-depleted T cells, or PBMCs provided the cDNA or gDNA that served as material.

Original processing methods: Quantification of nucleated cells was approximated via reference gene primer amplification. Method: immunoSEQ multiplex PCR; TCRdb's copy keeps in-frame clones and lacks some. For V, J and clone size, that table is used; D and trimming come from the DNA. The sample holds about 250,000 clones; 88% are singletons and the top ten take 6% to 6.5%. In Seattle, patients joined the study during active infection and were tracked longitudinally. Germline CDR1 is SGDLS and CDR2 is YYNGEE. After removal of 2 bases from V and 6 bases from J, the junction contained 11 bases not matched to a gene. The CDR3 loop spans 16 amino acids.

The chain is built from TRBV9 and TRBJ1-2, with TRBD1 matching over 9 bases. The TCR sequence derives from a woman in her twenties or thirties with COVID-19, enrolled during active disease. Source material: peripheral blood. The CDR3 coding sequence is TGTGCCAGCAGCGTCGGAGGGACAGGGCGCTTTGATGGCTACACCTTC. Amino acids: CASSVGGTGRFDGYTF.